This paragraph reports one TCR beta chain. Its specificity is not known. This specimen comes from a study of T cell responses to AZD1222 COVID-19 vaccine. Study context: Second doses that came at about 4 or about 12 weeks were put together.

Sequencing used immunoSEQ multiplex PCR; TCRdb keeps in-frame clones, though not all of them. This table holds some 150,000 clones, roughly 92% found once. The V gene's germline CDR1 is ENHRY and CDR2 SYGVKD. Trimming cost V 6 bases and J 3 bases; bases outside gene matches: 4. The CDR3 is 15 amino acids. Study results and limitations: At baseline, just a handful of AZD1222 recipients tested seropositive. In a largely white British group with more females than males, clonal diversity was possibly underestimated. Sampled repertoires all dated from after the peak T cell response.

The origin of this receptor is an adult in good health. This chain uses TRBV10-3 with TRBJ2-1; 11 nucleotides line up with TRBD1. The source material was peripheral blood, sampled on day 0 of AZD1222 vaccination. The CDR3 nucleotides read TGTGCCATCAGACCGGACAGGGGGCTCTACAATGAGCAGTTCTTC. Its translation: CAIRPDRGLYNEQFF.